This T cell receptor beta chain was captured in a study of radiation and T cells in renal cell carcinoma. This table comes from immunoSEQ multiplex PCR, and its TCRdb copy is limited to in-frame clones, with some not included. The sample contains approximately 61,000 clones, around 76% of which appear only once. Time point meaning: blood 2 weeks post-SBRT. Treatment here: 15 Gy SBRT to primary tumor, nephrectomy 4 weeks later. Germline loops: CDR1 SGDLS, CDR2 YYNGEE. Trimming removed 0 bases from V and 7 bases from J, with 13 bases in between. This CDR3 region has 14 residues. The chain recombines TRBV9 with TRBJ2-5, with D tentatively TRBD2 (8 bases). The specimen comprised blood, sampled from a patient whose treatment included radiotherapy and nephrectomy. This TCR was recovered from a man in his 60s with renal cell carcinoma. CDR3 in DNA: TGTGCCAGCAGCGTAGCGGGAGGGGGCGGGACCCAGTACTTC. It is translated as CASSVAGGGGTQYF.